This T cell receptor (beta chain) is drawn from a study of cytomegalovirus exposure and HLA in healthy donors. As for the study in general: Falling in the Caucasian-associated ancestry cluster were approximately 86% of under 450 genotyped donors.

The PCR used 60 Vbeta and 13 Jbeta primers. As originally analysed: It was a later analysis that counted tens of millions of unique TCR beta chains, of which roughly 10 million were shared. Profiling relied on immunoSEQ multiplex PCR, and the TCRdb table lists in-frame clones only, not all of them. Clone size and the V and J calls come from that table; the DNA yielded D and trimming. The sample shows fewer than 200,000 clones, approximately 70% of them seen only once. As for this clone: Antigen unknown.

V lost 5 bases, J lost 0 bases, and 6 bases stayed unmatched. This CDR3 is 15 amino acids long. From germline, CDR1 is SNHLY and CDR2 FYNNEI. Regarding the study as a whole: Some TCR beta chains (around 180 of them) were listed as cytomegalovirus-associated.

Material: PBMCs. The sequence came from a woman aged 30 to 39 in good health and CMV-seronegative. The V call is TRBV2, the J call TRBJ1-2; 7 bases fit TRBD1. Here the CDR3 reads CASSRGGRSNYGYTF. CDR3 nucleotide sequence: TGTGCCAGCAGTAGAGGGGGCCGTTCTAACTATGGCTACACCTTC.